This T cell receptor beta chain was found in a study of T cells in Graves' hyperthyroidism and ophthalmopathy. On the study more broadly: Blood was drawn when the patient was first diagnosed and still untreated.

This clonotype was seen a handful of times. The germline gives CDR1 MNHNS, CDR2 SASEGT. The CDR3 has 17 residues. J lost 0 bases, V lost 6 bases, and 11 bases had no gene match. Absence of ophthalmopathy progression within 18 months defined stable Graves' hyperthyroidism. Regions amplified from RNA transcripts were the TCR beta CDR3 regions. The HTBI primer set was used in a first-round RT-PCR of the TCR CDR3. Each CDR3 protein is one row after TCRdb ran MiXCR on the multiplex PCR reads. Found here are 300,000 to 400,000 distinct CDR3 sequences, roughly 18% of them singletons; the top ten hold around 47%.

The clonotype originates from a woman in her 50s with Graves' hyperthyroidism. Material for sequencing was blood. The chain is built from TRBV6-1 and TRBJ1-2; 9 bases match TRBD1. The CDR3 is CASSVRTGELPNYGYTF. CDR3 nucleotides: TGTGCCAGCAGCGTACGGACAGGGGAGCTTCCTAACTATGGCTACACCTTC.